This T cell receptor (beta chain) was identified during a study of T cell responses to AZD1222 COVID-19 vaccine. Whole-study findings and limits: Elevations in Spike-specific TCR breadth and depth followed administration of two AZD1222 doses.

Sequenced by immunoSEQ multiplex PCR; TCRdb stores in-frame clones only, minus some. The sample lists approximately 170,000 clones; roughly nine tenths were seen once. Remarks on this clone: The antigen is not known.

From germline, CDR1 is SGHVS and CDR2 FQNEAQ. The V end was cut by 2 bases, the J end by 6 bases, with 22 bases between. The CDR3 is made up of 17 amino acids. The sequencing used peripheral blood, collected on day 0 of AZD1222 vaccination. The sequence came from an adult in good health. The V gene is TRBV7-8, the J gene TRBJ1-2; weak D call: TRBD1 (5 bases). The CDR3 region has the DNA TGTGCCAGCAGCTTAACCCAAGGGCAGGGACGGCTTAATGGCTACACCTTC. Residues: CASSLTQGQGRLNGYTF.